This T cell receptor (beta chain) is drawn from a study of T cells of healthy individuals. MiXCR, applied by TCRdb to the 5' RACE reads, yields one record per CDR3 protein. The profile shows approximately 50,000 distinct CDR3 sequences, roughly 14% of them singletons. The CDR3 covers 14 residues. Germline lookup yields CDR1 MNHEY and CDR2 SVGAGI. The V gene lost 3 bases and the J gene lost 4 bases, with 12 bases spanning the gap. The receptor's source is a human donor in good health. The chain is built from TRBV6-5 and TRBJ1-2; D unresolved. The CDR3 reads CASSYDGESYGYTF. CDR3 bases: TGTGCCAGCAGTTATGACGGGGAGAGCTATGGCTACACCTTC.